Detailed here is one T cell receptor (beta chain). The antigen is not known. Trimming shortened V by 2 bases and J by 2 bases, and 10 bases separated the two germline ends. Germline loops: CDR1 MDHEN, CDR2 SYDVKM. The CDR3 is 15 amino acids. These data belong to a study of OX40 agonist ivuxolimab in advanced cancers. Study-wide results and caveats: More expanded clones were found, on average, in CD8+ than in CD4+ T cells.

Method: immunoSEQ multiplex PCR; TCRdb's copy keeps in-frame clones and lacks some. The sample yields about 70,000 clones, roughly 85% seen once. Cycle 7 day 1, cycle 4 day 1, and baseline were the timepoints at which blood was sampled. The V gene is TRBV28, the J gene TRBJ1-3, with a weak D call TRBD1 (5 bases). Sequenced material: CD4+ or CD8+ T cells sorted from blood, taken in a trial of the OX40 agonist ivuxolimab. This sequence was found in an adult with an advanced solid tumor such as melanoma, head and neck, liver or kidney cancer. The DNA for the CDR3 is TGTGCCAGCAGTTTACAGGGTCCTCCTGGAAACACCATATATTTT. Translation: CASSLQGPPGNTIYF.